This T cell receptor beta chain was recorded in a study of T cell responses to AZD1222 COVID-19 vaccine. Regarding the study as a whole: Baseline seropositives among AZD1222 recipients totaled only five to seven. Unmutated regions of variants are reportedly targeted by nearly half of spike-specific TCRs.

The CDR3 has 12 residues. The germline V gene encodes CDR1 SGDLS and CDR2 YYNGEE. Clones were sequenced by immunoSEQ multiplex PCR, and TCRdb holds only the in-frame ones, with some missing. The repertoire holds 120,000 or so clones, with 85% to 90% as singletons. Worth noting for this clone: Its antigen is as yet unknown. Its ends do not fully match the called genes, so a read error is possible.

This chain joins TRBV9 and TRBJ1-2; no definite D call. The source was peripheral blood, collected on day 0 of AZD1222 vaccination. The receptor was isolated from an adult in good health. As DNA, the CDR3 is TGTGCCAGCAGCGTAGGCCAGGCGAACTTCTACTTC. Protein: CASSVGQANFYF.